This T cell receptor beta chain emerged from a study of T cell changes during pregnancy in multiple sclerosis. Produced via immunoSEQ multiplex PCR; TCRdb's table is partial and in-frame only. The sample shows approximately 41,000 clones, about 90% of them seen only once. The TCR was taken from a female donor in good health, enrolled as a control in a pregnancy study. Sequencing was performed on CD4+ T cells from peripheral blood mononuclear cells, taken in the second trimester of pregnancy.

This chain's CDR3 is CASSPPGQGARELFF. CDR3 bases: TGTGCCAGCAGCCCACCGGGACAGGGGGCCAGGGAGCTGTTTTTT. The gene calls are TRBV7-6 and TRBJ2-2; 12 bases agree with TRBD1. CDR3 length: 15 residues. Germline assignment: CDR1 SGHVS and CDR2 FNYEAQ. J lost 9 bases, V lost 5 bases, and 7 bases had no gene match.